This TCR beta chain was recorded in a study of blood T cell repertoires in COVID-19. On the study more broadly: The samples span acute and convalescent COVID-19 from the United States, Italy and Spain.

The V and J ends lost 0 bases and 4 bases, in that order; junction bases with no gene match: 19. Per germline, CDR1 SGDLS and CDR2 YYNGEE. CDR3 length: 20 residues. Cohort placement rested on clinical history that participants reported themselves. What the recovered Cohort 3 donors had was two negative PCRs, clearance, or symptom resolution. As originally analysed: Reference gene primers were amplified, and this amplification served to estimate nucleated cell counts. Assay used: immunoSEQ multiplex PCR; TCRdb lists only in-frame clones, some missing. That table furnishes V, J and clone size, whereas the DNA furnished D and trimming. The sample holds about 330,000 clones, under 90% seen once.

Material: PBMCs or T cells enriched from blood (not recorded which). This sequence originates from a woman aged 18-29 years who had recovered from COVID-19. The chain combines TRBV9 with TRBJ2-1, with 7 bases lining up with TRBD2. The CDR3: CASSVGASGHLEIEYNEQFF. CDR3 coding DNA: TGTGCCAGCAGCGTAGGGGCTAGCGGCCACCTCGAAATCGAATACAATGAGCAGTTCTTC.